Listed below are T cell receptor beta chains from one sample, sequenced in a study of T cells after yellow fever vaccination. Via MiXCR, TCRdb re-called the 5' RACE reads, giving one row per CDR3 protein. The top ten hold about a quarter of the sample, which has just over 300,000 distinct CDR3 sequences, around 3.6% seen once. This sample comprised PBMCs, obtained on the day of the yellow fever booster vaccination. The receptors derive from a man aged 18-30 years who received the YFV17D yellow fever vaccine. Each CDR3 is given with its conserved first and last residue. The D gene is left open where the match is weak. Size is omitted from some rows. Given values are once, few, many or a class for expanded clones.

abundance: many
len: 15
d_gene: TRBD1
j_gene: TRBJ2-5
v_gene: TRBV15
CDR3nt: TGTGCCACCAGCAGAGACGCCGGGACAGCAGAGACCCAGTACTTC
CDR3aa: CATSRDAGTAETQYF

abundance: few
len: 16
d_gene: TRBD1
j_gene: TRBJ2-3
v_gene: TRBV7-2
CDR3nt: TGTGCCAGCAGCTTAGCCGGGACAGGGGGAACAGATACGCAGTATTTT
CDR3aa: CASSLAGTGGTDTQYF

abundance: .
len: 13
d_gene: .
j_gene: TRBJ1-3
v_gene: TRBV10-3
CDR3nt: TGTGCCATCAGCTTGGACTCTGGAAACACCATATATTTT
CDR3aa: CAISLDSGNTIYF

abundance: .
len: 13
d_gene: .
j_gene: TRBJ2-1
v_gene: TRBV7-3
CDR3nt: TGTGCCAGCAGCTTATCCCCCACAAATGAGCAGTTCTTC
CDR3aa: CASSLSPTNEQFF

abundance: .
len: 11
d_gene: .
j_gene: TRBJ2-3
v_gene: TRBV7-2
CDR3nt: TGTGCCAGCAGCCGACTTTATACGCAGTATTTT
CDR3aa: CASSRLYTQYF

abundance: many
len: 14
d_gene: .
j_gene: TRBJ2-5
v_gene: TRBV7-2
CDR3nt: TGTGCCAGCAGACCGGCCCCTCTCGGCGAGACCCAGTACTTC
CDR3aa: CASRPAPLGETQYF

abundance: .
len: 13
d_gene: TRBD1
j_gene: TRBJ2-7
v_gene: TRBV2
CDR3nt: TGTGCCACCAACCGGGACAGGGGCTACGAGCAGTACTTC
CDR3aa: CATNRDRGYEQYF

abundance: many
len: 14
d_gene: .
j_gene: TRBJ2-5
v_gene: TRBV5-6
CDR3nt: TGTGCCAGCAGACTGAGGGGGATCCAAGAGACCCAGTACTTC
CDR3aa: CASRLRGIQETQYF

abundance: .
len: 17
d_gene: .
j_gene: TRBJ1-1
v_gene: TRBV5-1
CDR3nt: TGCGCCACCAATAAAACCGGGGGGATTAAGGAGGACACTGAAGCTTTCTTT
CDR3aa: CATNKTGGIKEDTEAFF

abundance: few
len: 14
d_gene: .
j_gene: TRBJ1-2
v_gene: TRBV7-2
CDR3nt: TGTGCCAGCAGCTTCGAGACAGGCCGTTATGGCTACACCTTC
CDR3aa: CASSFETGRYGYTF

abundance: .
len: 13
d_gene: .
j_gene: TRBJ2-7
v_gene: TRBV19
CDR3nt: TGTGCCAGTAGTATCTTCGTCTCCTACGAGCAGTACTTC
CDR3aa: CASSIFVSYEQYF

abundance: .
len: 13
d_gene: .
j_gene: TRBJ1-1
v_gene: TRBV7-6
CDR3nt: TGTGCCAGCAGCCGGGACGAAAACACTGAAGCTTTCTTT
CDR3aa: CASSRDENTEAFF

abundance: many
len: 14
d_gene: TRBD1
j_gene: TRBJ1-6
v_gene: TRBV5-1
CDR3nt: TGCGCCAGCAGCCAAGGGACAGGGAATTCACCCCTCCACTTT
CDR3aa: CASSQGTGNSPLHF

abundance: few
len: 16
d_gene: TRBD1
j_gene: TRBJ1-2
v_gene: TRBV20-1
CDR3nt: TGCAGTGCCGCACACGCACAGGGGGATGGGAACTATGGCTACACCTTC
CDR3aa: CSAAHAQGDGNYGYTF

abundance: many
len: 11
d_gene: .
j_gene: TRBJ2-5
v_gene: TRBV18
CDR3nt: TGTGCCAGCTCACCTCGGGAGACCCAGTACTTC
CDR3aa: CASSPRETQYF

abundance: many
len: 14
d_gene: .
j_gene: TRBJ2-2
v_gene: TRBV5-1
CDR3nt: TGCGCCAGCAGCCCCGTCCTGAACACCGGGGAGCTGTTTTTT
CDR3aa: CASSPVLNTGELFF

abundance: few
len: 15
d_gene: .
j_gene: TRBJ1-2
v_gene: TRBV12-3/TRBV12-4
CDR3nt: TGTGCCAGCAGTTCCTCACACAGGGTCGGGTATGGCTACACCTTC
CDR3aa: CASSSSHRVGYGYTF

abundance: .
len: 17
d_gene: TRBD1
j_gene: TRBJ2-6
v_gene: TRBV4-1
CDR3nt: TGCGCCAGCAGCCAAGACAGGGGGCGATTTGGGGCCAACGTCCTGACTTTC
CDR3aa: CASSQDRGRFGANVLTF

abundance: few
len: 14
d_gene: .
j_gene: TRBJ2-1
v_gene: TRBV29-1
CDR3nt: TGCAGCGTTGCTGGGCAGGGGTTAGGGAATGAGCAGTTCTTC
CDR3aa: CSVAGQGLGNEQFF

abundance: many
len: 15
d_gene: .
j_gene: TRBJ2-3
v_gene: TRBV5-1
CDR3nt: TGCGCCAGCGTACGAATCCCTACGGGCGTAGATACGCAGTATTTT
CDR3aa: CASVRIPTGVDTQYF

abundance: many
len: 16
d_gene: .
j_gene: TRBJ2-7
v_gene: TRBV10-3
CDR3nt: TGTGCCATCAGTGCTTACACTCGGGCACCCTCCTACGAGCAGTACTTC
CDR3aa: CAISAYTRAPSYEQYF

abundance: many
len: 16
d_gene: .
j_gene: TRBJ2-1
v_gene: TRBV24-1
CDR3nt: TGTGCCACCAGTGATTACGGGACTCCCCACCACAATGAGCAGTTCTTC
CDR3aa: CATSDYGTPHHNEQFF

abundance: .
len: 22
d_gene: TRBD2
j_gene: TRBJ2-7
v_gene: TRBV7-2
CDR3nt: TGTGCCAGCAGCAACTTTGGTAGAGTTGGACTAGCGGGGGCACATCGGGAAGACGAGCAGTACTTC
CDR3aa: CASSNFGRVGLAGAHREDEQYF

abundance: few
len: 15
d_gene: .
j_gene: TRBJ2-7
v_gene: TRBV7-8
CDR3nt: TGTGCCAGCAGCTTAGAGTCCGGGAACTCCTACGAGCAGTACTTC
CDR3aa: CASSLESGNSYEQYF

abundance: many
len: 15
d_gene: TRBD1
j_gene: TRBJ2-3
v_gene: TRBV10-3
CDR3nt: TGTGCCATCAGTGAGTTTGGGACAGGATTGGATACGCAGTATTTT
CDR3aa: CAISEFGTGLDTQYF

abundance: many
len: 15
d_gene: .
j_gene: TRBJ1-2
v_gene: TRBV14
CDR3nt: TGTGCCAGCAGCCCCCACTCGGGGACCAACTATGGCTACACCTTC
CDR3aa: CASSPHSGTNYGYTF

abundance: .
len: 13
d_gene: .
j_gene: TRBJ2-4
v_gene: TRBV27
CDR3nt: TGTGCCAGCAGTTTCGGGCTAGCTAACATTCAGTACTTC
CDR3aa: CASSFGLANIQYF

abundance: many
len: 16
d_gene: TRBD1
j_gene: TRBJ2-3
v_gene: TRBV7-9
CDR3nt: TGTGCCAGCAGCGTAGCCGGGACAGGGTTCTCAGATACGCAGTATTTT
CDR3aa: CASSVAGTGFSDTQYF

abundance: .
len: 13
d_gene: .
j_gene: TRBJ1-6
v_gene: TRBV5-4
CDR3nt: TGTGCCAGCAGTTTTGGGAGCGGGTCACCCCTCCACTTT
CDR3aa: CASSFGSGSPLHF

abundance: many
len: 15
d_gene: .
j_gene: TRBJ1-1
v_gene: TRBV4-1
CDR3nt: TGCGCCAGCAGCCCCCAGGGGTGGTTTGGCGCTGAAGCTTTCTTT
CDR3aa: CASSPQGWFGAEAFF

abundance: many
len: 16
d_gene: .
j_gene: TRBJ2-3
v_gene: TRBV5-5
CDR3nt: TGTGCCAGCAGCTTGGCGGTGGGGGGTGACACAGATACGCAGTATTTT
CDR3aa: CASSLAVGGDTDTQYF

abundance: few
len: 14
d_gene: .
j_gene: TRBJ2-7
v_gene: TRBV7-3
CDR3nt: TGTGCCAGCAGCGCGCAGGGCGGAGGGCTCGAGCAGTACTTC
CDR3aa: CASSAQGGGLEQYF

abundance: many
len: 16
d_gene: TRBD1
j_gene: TRBJ2-2
v_gene: TRBV25-1
CDR3nt: TGTGCCAGCAGTAAGACGTTGGGACAGGGGGACGGGGAGCTGTTTTTT
CDR3aa: CASSKTLGQGDGELFF